The 32 T cell receptor beta chains in this list originate from one sample, sequenced in a study of identifying expanded T cells in peripheral blood. Produced via immunoSEQ multiplex PCR; TCRdb's table is partial and in-frame only. Among about 86,000 clones, roughly 88% were seen once, and the ten largest hold approximately 6%. Sequencing was performed on blood. These receptors were obtained from a person aged 18 to 75 in good health.

The chain links TRBV19 to TRBJ1-5; 10 bases agree with TRBD1. This CDR3 has 16 amino acids. V lost 3 bases to trimming and J lost 6 bases; unmatched junction nucleotides: 8. The germline V gene encodes CDR1 LNHDA and CDR2 SQIVND (reference sequence). CDR3 region: CASSIIGTGVGQPQHF. The CDR3 DNA sequence: TGTGCCAGTAGTATTATCGGGACAGGGGTGGGTCAGCCCCAGCATTTT.

This chain connects TRBV18 to TRBJ1-5; D gene unclear. Looked up from germline, CDR1 is KGHSH and CDR2 is LQKENI. V shed 3 bases and J shed 7 bases, with 10 bases lying between them. CDR3 length equals 13 residues. This chain's CDR3 is CASSPTTDQPQHF. CDR3 sequence (DNA): TGTGCCAGCTCACCTACTACAGACCAGCCCCAGCATTTT. Full variable domain (missing parts from reference TRBV18 and TRBJ1-5): NAGVMQNPRHLVRRRGQEARLRCSPMKGHSHVYWYRQLPEEGLKFMVYLQKENIIDESGMPKERFSAEFPKEGPSILRIQQVVRGDSAAYFCASSPTTDQPQHFGDGTRLSIL.

The V and J genes are TRBV11-1 and TRBJ2-5, with TRBD1 matching 10 bases. J lost 5 bases, V lost 5 bases, and 11 bases had no gene match. The CDR3 is 16 residues long. Germline lookup yields CDR1 SGHAT and CDR2 FQDESV (reference sequence). In DNA form, the CDR3 reads TGTGCCAGCAGCCCTGGGGACAGGGGTGTTTGGGAGACCCAGTACTTC. Translation gives CASSPGDRGVWETQYF.

The V and J genes are TRBV2 and TRBJ2-3; D is perhaps TRBD2 (5 bases). This CDR3 has 11 amino acids. Germline assignment: CDR1 SNHLY and CDR2 FYNNEI. V was cut by 6 bases and J by 6 bases, with 7 bases left in between. The CDR3, as DNA: TGTGCCAGCAGAAGAGGGGATACGCAGTATTTT. Translating it yields CASRRGDTQYF.

V gene TRBV19 combines with J gene TRBJ1-2; the D gene is possibly TRBD1 (6 bases). This CDR3 has 14 amino acids. V shed 10 bases and J shed 4 bases, with 19 bases lying between them. Germline V lookup: CDR1 LNHDA, CDR2 SQIVND (reference sequence). In DNA, the CDR3 is TGTGCCACCTCAATAAAGGGGGGTCCCTATGGCTACACCTTC. Translated, it gives CATSIKGGPYGYTF.

This clone occurred once. The J gene is TRBJ2-1, the V gene TRBV4-1; TRBD2 matches 11 bases. Germline V gene sequence: CDR1 MGHRA, CDR2 YSYEKL. This CDR3 region has 18 residues. The trim removed 0 bases at V and 4 bases at J, leaving 8 bases unmatched. CDR3 nucleotides: TGCGCCAGCAGCCAAGATTGGCGAGCTAGCGGGGGGTACAATGAGCAGTTCTTC. It is translated as CASSQDWRASGGYNEQFF.

The chain combines TRBV25-1 with TRBJ2-7, with D unresolved. Between the trimmed V and J ends, which lost 3 bases and 10 bases, there was a span of 16 bases. The CDR3 sequence is 13 residues long. From germline, CDR1 is MGHDK and CDR2 SYGVNS. This CDR3 reads CASSDGSPGGQYF. The CDR3 nucleotides are TGTGCCAGCAGTGATGGCTCCCCAGGTGGACAGTACTTC.

The chain employs TRBV6-5 and TRBJ1-5; D is unclear. The CDR3 has 14 amino acids. Germline CDR1 and CDR2: MNHEY and SVGAGI. Trimming took off 5 bases at V and 1 base at J, with 9 bases between the two ends. The CDR3 reads CASSQVDSNQPQHF. CDR3 nucleotides: TGTGCCAGCAGTCAAGTAGACAGCAATCAGCCCCAGCATTTT.

The chain combines TRBV2 with TRBJ1-5; D perhaps matches TRBD1 (5 bases). This CDR3 is 14 amino acids long. V was cut by 2 bases and J by 3 bases, with 8 bases left in between. Per the germline V gene, CDR1 is SNHLY and CDR2 is FYNNEI. The chain's CDR3 is CASSERQHNQPQHF. The CDR3 DNA reads as TGTGCCAGCAGTGAACGACAGCACAATCAGCCCCAGCATTTT.

This clone turned up a few times. The chain is built from TRBV7-9 and TRBJ1-5, with TRBD1 matching over 8 bases. This CDR3 region has 16 residues. Germline-derived CDR1 and CDR2 are SEHNR and FQNEAQ (reference sequence). Germline trimming cut 3 bases from V and 2 bases from J; bases unmatched to any gene: 6. CDR3 in DNA: TGTGCCAGCAGCTTCTCCGCGACAGGGGGCAATCAGCCCCAGCATTTT. This sequence encodes CASSFSATGGNQPQHF.

The gene calls are TRBV5-1 and TRBJ1-3, with D possibly TRBD1 on 6 matching bases. The germline V gene has CDR1 SGHRS and CDR2 YFSETQ. V was pared by 0 bases and J by 2 bases, with 9 bases between. CDR3 length equals 15 residues. The CDR3 DNA reads TGCGCCAGCAGCTTGGTTGAGGGGGCTGGAAACACCATATATTTT. Residues: CASSLVEGAGNTIYF. The whole variable domain, filled in from reference TRBV5-1 and TRBJ1-3, reads KAGVTQTPRYLIKTRGQQVTLSCSPISGHRSVSWYQQTPGQGLQFLFEYFSETQRNKGNFPGRFSGRQFSNSRSEMNVSTLELGDSALYLCASSLVEGAGNTIYFGEGSWLTVV.

The chain joins TRBV18 to TRBJ1-3, with D tentatively TRBD1 (5 bases). Trimming pared 2 bases from V and 0 bases from J, leaving 11 bases between. The V gene's germline CDR1 is KGHSH and CDR2 LQKENI. The CDR3 consists of 16 residues. CDR3 region: CASSPGLGDSGNTIYF. The CDR3 DNA reads as TGTGCCAGCTCACCAGGTTTGGGGGACTCTGGAAACACCATATATTTT.

This clone was counted once. The rearrangement joins TRBV12-1 to TRBJ2-7; TRBD2, as called in the table, went unchecked against the DNA. TRBV12-1 is a documented pseudogene. There are 13 residues in the CDR3. CDR3 DNA: TGTGCCAGCAGCGCCTGGCAGCGCTACGAGCAGTACTTC. It translates to CASSAWQRYEQYF.

This chain uses TRBV9 with TRBJ1-5; tentatively, D is TRBD1 (6 bases). Trimming took 4 bases from V and 4 from J, leaving 12 bases between them. Looked up from germline, CDR1 is SGDLS and CDR2 is YYNGEE. CDR3 length equals 14 residues. The CDR3 here is CASSSRQANQPQHF. Here the CDR3 DNA reads TGTGCCAGCAGCTCTCGACAGGCGAATCAGCCCCAGCATTTT.

The V gene is TRBV9, the J gene TRBJ2-2, with D possibly TRBD2 on 5 matching bases. CDR3 size: 16 residues. CDR1 is SGDLS and CDR2 is YYNGEE in the germline V gene. Trimming took off 0 bases at V and 0 bases at J, with 9 bases between the two ends. For the CDR3, the DNA is TGTGCCAGCAGCGTAGCTGGCGGGTCGAACACCGGGGAGCTGTTTTTT. This codes for CASSVAGGSNTGELFF.

V gene TRBV30 combines with J gene TRBJ2-1; 8 nucleotides match TRBD2. The CDR3 runs to 15 residues. Germline V gives CDR1 GTSNPN, CDR2 SVGIG (reference sequence). Losses at the gene ends were 5 bases for V and 7 bases for J; bases not matched to a gene: 13. CDR3 sequence: CAWAKIAGLINEQFF. CDR3 bases: TGTGCCTGGGCTAAGATAGCGGGGTTAATAAATGAGCAGTTCTTC.

This clone was counted a single time. This chain links TRBV15 with TRBJ2-7; no definite D call. This CDR3 has 13 amino acids. In germline, CDR1 is LNHNV, CDR2 YYDKDF (reference sequence). V was shortened by 0 bases and J by 4 bases, with 7 bases between the two germline ends. The CDR3: CATSRDSGYEQYF. CDR3 DNA sequence: TGTGCCACCAGCAGAGATAGTGGGTACGAGCAGTACTTC.

The chain combines TRBV6-6 with TRBJ2-7, with unresolved D. Trimming removed 4 bases from V and 2 bases from J, with 9 bases in between. This CDR3 region has 13 residues. Germline CDR1 reads MNHNY; CDR2 reads SVGAGI (reference sequence). CDR3: CASSFRGAYEQYF. CDR3 bases: TGTGCCAGCAGTTTCCGAGGCGCCTACGAGCAGTACTTC.

The chain recombines TRBV11-2 with TRBJ1-6; TRBD1 matches 9 bases. This CDR3 is 17 amino acids long. The germline V gene has CDR1 SGHAT and CDR2 FQNNGV. J gave up 6 bases and V 2 bases, and 8 bases lay outside the gene matches. In nucleotides, the CDR3 is TGTGCCAGCAGCTTATTGTTTCCGGGACAGGGTAATTCACCCCTCCACTTT. It encodes CASSLLFPGQGNSPLHF.

The V call is TRBV10-3, the J call TRBJ2-1; a possible D gene is TRBD2 (5 bases). The CDR3 consists of 15 residues. Germline CDR1 reads ENHRY; CDR2 reads SYGVKD. V shed 4 bases and J shed 0 bases, with 10 bases lying between them. The CDR3 protein is CAISAQRSSYNEQFF. CDR3 coding DNA: TGTGCCATCAGTGCCCAGCGGTCCTCCTACAATGAGCAGTTCTTC.

This clone has just a few counts. The genes are TRBV7-6 and TRBJ2-7; possibly TRBD1 for D (6 bases). Germline V gene lookup returns CDR1 SGHVS and CDR2 FNYEAQ. Trimming left V 1 base short and J 6 bases short, with 7 bases between. The CDR3 totals 12 residues. CDR3 sequence: CASSLDRAEQYF. The CDR3 DNA sequence: TGTGCCAGCAGCTTAGACAGGGCCGAGCAGTACTTC. Drawing the rest from reference TRBV7-6 and TRBJ2-7, the complete variable domain is GAGVSQSPRYKVTKRGQDVALRCDPISGHVSLYWYRQALGQGPEFLTYFNYEAQQDKSGLPNDRFSAERPEGSISTLTIQRTEQRDSAMYRCASSLDRAEQYFGPGTRLTVT.

V and J are TRBV19 and TRBJ1-2; the D is unclear. V was clipped by 4 bases and J by 2 bases, with 8 bases between them. The CDR3 spans 13 residues. Germline loops: CDR1 LNHDA, CDR2 SQIVND (reference sequence). Written as DNA, the CDR3 is TGTGCCAGTAGTAACCAGAACAACTATGGCTACACCTTC. This encodes CASSNQNNYGYTF.

The chain has TRBV29-1 and TRBJ1-4; no definite D call. CDR1 and CDR2 (germline): SQVTM, ANQGSEA. The V gene lost 5 bases and the J gene lost 3 bases, with 4 bases spanning the gap. The CDR3 extends over 11 amino acids. The CDR3 is CSVPANEKLFF. CDR3 nucleotides: TGCAGCGTTCCGGCTAATGAAAAACTGTTTTTT.

The chain carries TRBV14 and TRBJ2-1; the D is unclear. The CDR3 runs 15 residues. Between the trimmed V and J ends, which lost 0 bases and 8 bases, there was a span of 14 bases. The germline gives CDR1 SGHDN, CDR2 FVKESK. CDR3: CASSQDPVNRHEQFF. CDR3 sequence (DNA): TGTGCCAGCAGCCAAGACCCTGTCAACCGCCATGAGCAGTTCTTC.

The chain uses TRBV6-6 and TRBJ2-6; D gene uncertain. The ends were cut back, 5 bases at V and 0 bases at J, with 11 bases in the middle. The CDR3 has 16 amino acids. The germline CDR1 and CDR2 sequences are MNHNY and SVGAGI (reference sequence). The CDR3 DNA sequence: TGTGCCAGCAGTCCCCATCACACCTCTGGGGCCAACGTCCTGACTTTC. Residues: CASSPHHTSGANVLTF.

The V call is TRBV30, the J call TRBJ1-5, with no clear D. Germline V lookup: CDR1 GTSNPN, CDR2 SVGIG (reference sequence). This CDR3 contains 15 residues. Deletions cut 1 base from V and 4 bases from J, with 14 bases between. The DNA of the CDR3 is TGTGCCTGGAGTGGAGGGTTGTGGGTTAATCAGCCCCAGCATTTT. Translated: CAWSGGLWVNQPQHF.

The rearrangement joins TRBV18 to TRBJ2-1, with a possible D match to TRBD1 (5 bases). The germline V and J ends were trimmed by 1 base and 1 base, with 5 bases remaining between them. Germline CDR1 KGHSH, CDR2 LQKENI. This CDR3 is built from 14 residues. The DNA of the CDR3 is TGTGCCAGCTCACCACAGGGGTCCTACAATGAGCAGTTCTTC. The encoded protein is CASSPQGSYNEQFF.

The rearrangement joins TRBV10-3 to TRBJ2-2; D remains unclear. The CDR3 has 12 residues. V was shortened by 2 bases and J by 7 bases, with 5 bases between the two germline ends. The germline CDR1 and CDR2 sequences are ENHRY and SYGVKD. The CDR3 region has the DNA TGTGCCATCAGTGAGCCCCGCGGGGAGCTGTTTTTT. Residues: CAISEPRGELFF.

The chain combines TRBV12-5 with TRBJ2-5; the D is unclear. Germline lookup yields CDR1 LGHNT and CDR2 FRNRAP. With 7 bases removed from V and 3 bases from J, the gap between germline ends came to 15 bases. This CDR3 is built from 14 residues. The CDR3 reads CASAPRIPKETQYF. The CDR3 DNA sequence: TGTGCTAGTGCCCCGCGGATTCCTAAAGAGACCCAGTACTTC. The entire variable domain, with the rest obtained from reference TRBV12-5 and TRBJ2-5, is as follows: DARVTQTPRHKVTEMGQEVTMRCQPILGHNTVFWYRQTMMQGLELLAYFRNRAPLDDSGMPKDRFSAEMPDATLATLKIQPSEPRDSAVYFCASAPRIPKETQYFGPGTRLLVL.

V is TRBV30 and J is TRBJ2-1; no clear D gene. V lost 0 bases to trimming and J lost 4 bases, with 4 bases between them. CDR3 length: 12 residues. Per the germline V gene, CDR1 is GTSNPN and CDR2 is SVGIG (reference sequence). CDR3 residues: CAWSVGYNEQFF. CDR3 bases: TGTGCCTGGAGTGTAGGATACAATGAGCAGTTCTTC.

This clone is a singleton in its sample. The V gene is TRBV19, the J gene TRBJ2-2, with D tentatively TRBD1 or TRBD2 (5 bases each). This CDR3 region has 15 residues. V was clipped by 7 bases and J by 1 base, with 13 bases between them. The V gene's germline CDR1 is LNHDA and CDR2 SQIVND (reference sequence). For the CDR3, the DNA is TGTGCCAGTAACACCGGGACGGTGAACACCGGGGAGCTGTTTTTT. Residues: CASNTGTVNTGELFF. Full variable domain (missing parts from reference TRBV19 and TRBJ2-2): DGGITQSPKYLFRKEGQNVTLSCEQNLNHDAMYWYRQDPGQGLRLIYYSQIVNDFQKGDIAEGYSVSREKKESFPLTVTSAQKNPTAFYLCASNTGTVNTGELFFGEGSRLTVL.

The J gene is TRBJ2-5, the V gene TRBV5-5; D uncertain. CDR3 length: 14 amino acids. Germline V CDR1 and CDR2: SGHKS, YYEKEE (reference sequence). Deletions cut 4 bases from V and 1 base from J, with 11 bases between. DNA for the CDR3: TGTGCCAGCAGCGTACGGCTTGGCCAAGAGACCCAGTACTTC. Translated, it gives CASSVRLGQETQYF.